This TCR beta chain was identified during a study of T cell changes during pregnancy in multiple sclerosis. Using immunoSEQ multiplex PCR, the repertoire was profiled, and TCRdb retains in-frame clones only, with some absent. The table records about 110,000 clones, under 95% of them present only once. CDR3 size: 18 residues. After removal of 5 bases from V and 0 bases from J, the junction contained 11 bases not matched to a gene. The germline V gene encodes CDR1 SGHDN and CDR2 FVKESK. This specimen consisted of peripheral blood, obtained after pregnancy. The TCR comes from a female donor with multiple sclerosis, enrolled in a pregnancy study. The rearrangement links TRBV14 to TRBJ2-7, with 12 nucleotides matching TRBD1. The CDR3 protein is CASSAPGQGAPSSYEQYF. The CDR3 nucleotides are TGTGCCAGCAGCGCGCCGGGACAGGGGGCACCGAGCTCCTACGAGCAGTACTTC.